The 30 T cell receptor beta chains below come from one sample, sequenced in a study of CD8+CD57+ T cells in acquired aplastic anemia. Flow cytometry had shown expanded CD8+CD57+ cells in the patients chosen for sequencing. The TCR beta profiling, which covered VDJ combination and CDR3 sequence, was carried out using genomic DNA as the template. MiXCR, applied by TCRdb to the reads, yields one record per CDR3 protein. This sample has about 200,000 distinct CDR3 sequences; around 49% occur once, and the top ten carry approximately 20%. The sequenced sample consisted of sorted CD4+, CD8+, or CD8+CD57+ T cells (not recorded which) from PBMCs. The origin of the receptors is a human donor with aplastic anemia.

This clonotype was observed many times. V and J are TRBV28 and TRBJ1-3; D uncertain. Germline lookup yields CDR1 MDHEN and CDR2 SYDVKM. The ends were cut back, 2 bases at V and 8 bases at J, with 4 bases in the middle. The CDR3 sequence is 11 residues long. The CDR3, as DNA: TGTGCCAGCAGTTTAGAGGACACCATATATTTT. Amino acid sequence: CASSLEDTIYF. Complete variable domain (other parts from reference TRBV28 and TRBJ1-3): DVKVTQSSRYLVKRTGEKVFLECVQDMDHENMFWYRQDPGLGLRLIYFSYDVKMKEKGDIPEGYSVSREKKERFSLILESASTNQTSMYLCASSLEDTIYFGEGSWLTVV.

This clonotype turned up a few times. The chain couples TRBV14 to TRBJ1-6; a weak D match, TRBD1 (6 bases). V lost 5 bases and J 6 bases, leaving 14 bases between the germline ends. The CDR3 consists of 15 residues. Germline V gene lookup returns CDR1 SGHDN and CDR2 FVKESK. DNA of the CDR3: TGTGCCAGCAGCGACAGGACAGAGCCTAATTCACCCCTCCACTTT. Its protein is CASSDRTEPNSPLHF.

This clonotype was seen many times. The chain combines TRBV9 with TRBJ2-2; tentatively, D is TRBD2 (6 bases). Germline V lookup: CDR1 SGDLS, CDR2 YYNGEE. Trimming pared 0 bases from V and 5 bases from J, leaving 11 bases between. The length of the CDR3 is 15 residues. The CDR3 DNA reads TGTGCCAGCAGCGTAGGGCCAGGAGGGACCGGGGAGCTGTTTTTT. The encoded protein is CASSVGPGGTGELFF.

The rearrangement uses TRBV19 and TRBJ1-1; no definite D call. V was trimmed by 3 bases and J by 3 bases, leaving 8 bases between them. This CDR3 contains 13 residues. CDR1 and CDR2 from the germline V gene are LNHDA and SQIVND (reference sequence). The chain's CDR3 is CASSIGGDTEAFF. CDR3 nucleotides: TGTGCCAGTAGTATTGGTGGGGACACTGAAGCTTTCTTT.

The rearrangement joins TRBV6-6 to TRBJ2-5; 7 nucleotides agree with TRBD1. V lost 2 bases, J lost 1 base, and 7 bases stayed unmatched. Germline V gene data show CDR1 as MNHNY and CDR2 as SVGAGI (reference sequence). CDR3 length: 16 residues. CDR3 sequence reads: CASSYAKGQIQETQYF. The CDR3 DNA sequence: TGTGCCAGCAGTTACGCAAAGGGACAGATCCAAGAGACCCAGTACTTC.

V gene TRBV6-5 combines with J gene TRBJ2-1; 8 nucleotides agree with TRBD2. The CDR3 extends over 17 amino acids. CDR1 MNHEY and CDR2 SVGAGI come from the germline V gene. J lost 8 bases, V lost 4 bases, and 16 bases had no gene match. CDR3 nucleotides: TGTGCCAGCAGTTGGACTAGCAGCCTTCTCGGAGGGCATGAGCAGTTCTTC. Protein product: CASSWTSSLLGGHEQFF.

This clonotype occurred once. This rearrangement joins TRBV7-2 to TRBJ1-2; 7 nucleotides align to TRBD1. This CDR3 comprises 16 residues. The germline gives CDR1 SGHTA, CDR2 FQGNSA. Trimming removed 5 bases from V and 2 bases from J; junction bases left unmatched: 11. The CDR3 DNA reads TGTGCCAGCAGCCGGGGACAGCTTGAATGGAACTATGGCTACACCTTC. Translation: CASSRGQLEWNYGYTF.

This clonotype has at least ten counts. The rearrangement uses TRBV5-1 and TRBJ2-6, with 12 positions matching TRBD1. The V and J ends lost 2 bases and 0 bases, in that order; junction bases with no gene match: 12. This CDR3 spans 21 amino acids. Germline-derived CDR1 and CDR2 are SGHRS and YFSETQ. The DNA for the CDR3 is TGCGCCAGCAGCTTCCCGGGACAGGGGGCGATTGTGGACTCTGGGGCCAACGTCCTGACTTTC. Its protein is CASSFPGQGAIVDSGANVLTF.

CDR3 sequence (DNA): TGTGCCAGTAGTCAGCCGGGGGACAGGCCCTACGAGCAGTACTTC. This gives the protein CASSQPGDRPYEQYF. The chain employs TRBV19 and TRBJ2-7, with TRBD1 matching 8 bases. The germline V gene encodes CDR1 LNHDA and CDR2 SQIVND (reference sequence). V shed 5 bases, J shed 2 bases, and the junction held 8 bases outside the gene matches. This CDR3 spans 15 amino acids. Based on the CDR3 plus reference TRBV19 and TRBJ2-7, the full variable domain is DGGITQSPKYLFRKEGQNVTLSCEQNLNHDAMYWYRQDPGQGLRLIYYSQIVNDFQKGDIAEGYSVSREKKESFPLTVTSAQKNPTAFYLCASSQPGDRPYEQYFGPGTRLTVT.

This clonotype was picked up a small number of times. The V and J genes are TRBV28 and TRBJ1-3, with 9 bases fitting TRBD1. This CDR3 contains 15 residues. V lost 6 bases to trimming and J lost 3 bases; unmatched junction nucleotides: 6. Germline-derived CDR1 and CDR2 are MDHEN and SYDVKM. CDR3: CASSYRGQGGNTIYF. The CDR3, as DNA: TGTGCCAGCAGCTACAGGGGGCAGGGTGGAAACACCATATATTTT. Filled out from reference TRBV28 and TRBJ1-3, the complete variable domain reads DVKVTQSSRYLVKRTGEKVFLECVQDMDHENMFWYRQDPGLGLRLIYFSYDVKMKEKGDIPEGYSVSREKKERFSLILESASTNQTSMYLCASSYRGQGGNTIYFGEGSWLTVV.

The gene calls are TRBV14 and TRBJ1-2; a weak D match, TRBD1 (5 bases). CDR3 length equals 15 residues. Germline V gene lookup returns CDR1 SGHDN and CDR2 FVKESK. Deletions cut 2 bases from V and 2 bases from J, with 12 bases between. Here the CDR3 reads CASSQTVGANYGYTF. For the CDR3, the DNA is TGTGCCAGCAGCCAAACTGTTGGGGCCAACTATGGCTACACCTTC.

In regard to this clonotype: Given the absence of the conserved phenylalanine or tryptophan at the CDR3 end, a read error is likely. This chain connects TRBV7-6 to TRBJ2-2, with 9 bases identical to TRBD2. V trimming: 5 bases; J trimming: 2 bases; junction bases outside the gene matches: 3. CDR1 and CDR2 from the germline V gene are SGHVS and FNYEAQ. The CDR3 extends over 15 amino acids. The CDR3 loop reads CASSRLAGNTGELFS. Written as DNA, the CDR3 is TGTGCCAGCAGCCGTCTAGCGGGAAACACCGGGGAGCTGTTTTCT.

This CDR3 is CASSLGTSGGARETQYF. The CDR3, as DNA: TGTGCCAGCAGCTTGGGGACTAGCGGGGGGGCAAGGGAGACCCAGTACTTC. V and J are TRBV7-8 and TRBJ2-5; 16 bases agree with TRBD2. V was clipped by 3 bases and J by 5 bases; unmatched bases: 6. CDR3 length: 17 residues. Per germline, CDR1 SGHVS and CDR2 FQNEAQ.

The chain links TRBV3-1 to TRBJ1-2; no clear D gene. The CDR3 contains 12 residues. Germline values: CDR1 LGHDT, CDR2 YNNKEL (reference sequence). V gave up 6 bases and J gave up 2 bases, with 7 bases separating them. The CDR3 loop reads CASSPTNYGYTF. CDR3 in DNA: TGTGCCAGCAGTCCGACCAACTATGGCTACACCTTC.

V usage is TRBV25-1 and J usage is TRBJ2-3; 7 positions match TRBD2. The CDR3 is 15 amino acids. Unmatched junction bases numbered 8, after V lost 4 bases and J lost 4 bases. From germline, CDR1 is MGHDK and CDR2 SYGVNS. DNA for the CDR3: TGTGCCAGCAGTGCCCCGGGGGGACCCCCAGATACGCAGTATTTT. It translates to CASSAPGGPPDTQYF.

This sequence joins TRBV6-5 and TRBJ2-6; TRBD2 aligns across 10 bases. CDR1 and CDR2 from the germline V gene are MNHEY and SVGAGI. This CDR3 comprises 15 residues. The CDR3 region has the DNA TGTGTCACTAGCGGGGTGGGCTCTGGGGCCAACGTCCTGACTTTC. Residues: CVTSGVGSGANVLTF.

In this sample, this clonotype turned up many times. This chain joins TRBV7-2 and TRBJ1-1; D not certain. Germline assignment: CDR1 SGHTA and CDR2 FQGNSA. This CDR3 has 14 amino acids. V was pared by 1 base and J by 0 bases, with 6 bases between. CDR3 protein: CASSLVVLNTEAFF. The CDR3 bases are TGTGCCAGCAGCTTAGTTGTATTGAACACTGAAGCTTTCTTT.

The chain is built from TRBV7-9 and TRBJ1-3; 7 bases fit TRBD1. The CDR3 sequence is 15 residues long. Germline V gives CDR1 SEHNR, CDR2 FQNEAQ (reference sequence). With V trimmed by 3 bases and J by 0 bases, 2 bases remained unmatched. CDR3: CASSFNRGSGNTIYF. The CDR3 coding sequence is TGTGCCAGCAGCTTTAACAGGGGCTCTGGAAACACCATATATTTT. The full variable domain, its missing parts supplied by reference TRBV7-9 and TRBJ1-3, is DTGVSQNPRHKITKRGQNVTFRCDPISEHNRLYWYRQTLGQGPEFLTYFQNEAQLEKSRLLSDRFSAERPKGSFSTLEIQRTEQGDSAMYLCASSFNRGSGNTIYFGEGSWLTVV.

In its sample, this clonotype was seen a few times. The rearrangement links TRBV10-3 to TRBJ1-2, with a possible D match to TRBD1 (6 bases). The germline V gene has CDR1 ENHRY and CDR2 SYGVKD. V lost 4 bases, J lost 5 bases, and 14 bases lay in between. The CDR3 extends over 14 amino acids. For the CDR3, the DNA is TGTGCCATCAGTGGCCAGGGGAGAACGTATGGCTACACCTTC. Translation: CAISGQGRTYGYTF.

CDR3 sequence (DNA): TGCAGTGCTAGAAACCCGGGACAGGGGAACACAGATACGCAGTATTTT. Translation gives CSARNPGQGNTDTQYF. V and J are TRBV20-1 and TRBJ2-3, with 10 bases matching TRBD1. The CDR3 extends over 16 amino acids. V was clipped by 2 bases and J by 2 bases; unmatched bases: 7. CDR1 is DFQATT, CDR2 SNEGSKA, per germline (reference sequence).

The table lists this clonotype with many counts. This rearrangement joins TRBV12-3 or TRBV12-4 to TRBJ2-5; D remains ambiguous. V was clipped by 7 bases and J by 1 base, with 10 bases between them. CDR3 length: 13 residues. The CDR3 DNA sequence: TGTGCCAGCACTAAGAATCGCCAAGAGACCCAGTACTTC. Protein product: CASTKNRQETQYF.

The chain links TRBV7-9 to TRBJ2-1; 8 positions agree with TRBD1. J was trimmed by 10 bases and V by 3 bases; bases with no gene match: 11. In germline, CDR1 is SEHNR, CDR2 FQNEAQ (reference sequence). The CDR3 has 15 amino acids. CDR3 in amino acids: CASSLSRGPQREQFF. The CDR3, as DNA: TGTGCCAGCAGCTTGTCCAGGGGGCCTCAGCGAGAGCAGTTCTTC. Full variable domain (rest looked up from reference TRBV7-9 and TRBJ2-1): DTGVSQNPRHKITKRGQNVTFRCDPISEHNRLYWYRQTLGQGPEFLTYFQNEAQLEKSRLLSDRFSAERPKGSFSTLEIQRTEQGDSAMYLCASSLSRGPQREQFFGPGTRLTVL.

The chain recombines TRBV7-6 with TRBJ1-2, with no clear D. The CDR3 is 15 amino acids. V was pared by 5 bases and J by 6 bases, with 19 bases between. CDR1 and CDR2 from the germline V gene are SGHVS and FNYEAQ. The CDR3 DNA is TGTGCCAGCAGCCTAAACCAGTACACCGGGGATGGCTACACCTTC. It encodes CASSLNQYTGDGYTF.

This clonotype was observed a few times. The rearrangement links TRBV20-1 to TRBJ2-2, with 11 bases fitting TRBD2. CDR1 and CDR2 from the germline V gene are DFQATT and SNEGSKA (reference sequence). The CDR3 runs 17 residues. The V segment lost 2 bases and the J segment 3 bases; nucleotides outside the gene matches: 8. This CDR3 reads CSARNLAGGPDTGELFF. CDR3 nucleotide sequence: TGCAGTGCTAGAAACCTAGCGGGGGGCCCCGACACCGGGGAGCTGTTTTTT.

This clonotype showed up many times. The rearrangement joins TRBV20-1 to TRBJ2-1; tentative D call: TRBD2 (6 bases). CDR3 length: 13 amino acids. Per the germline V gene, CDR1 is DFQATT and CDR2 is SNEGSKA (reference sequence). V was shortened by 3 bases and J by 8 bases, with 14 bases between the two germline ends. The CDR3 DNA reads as TGCAGTGCTAGGCCGGGCGGGGCGTATGAGCAGTTCTTC. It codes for CSARPGGAYEQFF.

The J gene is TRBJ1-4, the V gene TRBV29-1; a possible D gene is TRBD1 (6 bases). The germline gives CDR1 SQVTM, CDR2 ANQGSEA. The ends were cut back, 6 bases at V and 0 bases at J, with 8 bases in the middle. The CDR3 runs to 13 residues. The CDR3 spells CSVGTTTNEKLFF. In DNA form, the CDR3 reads TGCAGCGTAGGGACAACAACTAATGAAAAACTGTTTTTT. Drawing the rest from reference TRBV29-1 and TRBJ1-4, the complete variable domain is SAVISQKPSRDICQRGTSLTIQCQVDSQVTMMFWYRQQPGQSLTLIATANQGSEATYESGFVIDKFPISRPNLTFSTLTVSNMSPEDSSIYLCSVGTTTNEKLFFGSGTQLSVL.

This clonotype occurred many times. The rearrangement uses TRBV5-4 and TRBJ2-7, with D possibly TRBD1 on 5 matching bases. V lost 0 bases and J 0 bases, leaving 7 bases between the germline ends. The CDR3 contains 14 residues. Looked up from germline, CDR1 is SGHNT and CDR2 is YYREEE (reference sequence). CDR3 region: CASSLEQVSYEQYF. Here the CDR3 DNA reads TGTGCCAGCAGCTTGGAACAGGTCTCCTACGAGCAGTACTTC.

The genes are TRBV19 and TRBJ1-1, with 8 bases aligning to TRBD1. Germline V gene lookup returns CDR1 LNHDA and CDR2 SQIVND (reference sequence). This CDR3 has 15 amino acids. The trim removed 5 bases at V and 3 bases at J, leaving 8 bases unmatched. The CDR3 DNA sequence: TGTGCCAGTAGTCAACAGGGGGGGGCAGACACTGAAGCTTTCTTT. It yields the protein CASSQQGGADTEAFF.

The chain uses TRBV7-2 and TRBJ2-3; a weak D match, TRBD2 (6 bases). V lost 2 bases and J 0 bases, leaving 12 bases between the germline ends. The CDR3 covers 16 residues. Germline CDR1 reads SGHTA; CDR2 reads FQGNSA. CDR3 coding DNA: TGTGCCAGCAGCTTAACGGGACTGACTAGCACAGATACGCAGTATTTT. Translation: CASSLTGLTSTDTQYF.

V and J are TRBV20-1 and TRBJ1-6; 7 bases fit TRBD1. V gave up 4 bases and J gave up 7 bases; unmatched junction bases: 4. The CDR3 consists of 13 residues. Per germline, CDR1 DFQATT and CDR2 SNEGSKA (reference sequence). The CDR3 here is CSAKTGQNSPLHF. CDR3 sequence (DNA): TGCAGTGCTAAGACAGGGCAAAATTCACCCCTCCACTTT.